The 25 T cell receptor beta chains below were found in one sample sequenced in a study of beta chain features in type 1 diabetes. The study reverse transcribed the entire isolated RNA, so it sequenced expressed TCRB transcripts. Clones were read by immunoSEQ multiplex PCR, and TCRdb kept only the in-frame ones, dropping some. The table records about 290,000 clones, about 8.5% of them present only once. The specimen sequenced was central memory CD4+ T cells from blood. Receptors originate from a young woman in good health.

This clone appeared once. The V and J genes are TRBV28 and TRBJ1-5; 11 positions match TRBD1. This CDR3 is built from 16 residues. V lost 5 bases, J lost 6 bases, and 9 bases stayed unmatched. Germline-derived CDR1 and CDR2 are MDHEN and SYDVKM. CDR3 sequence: CASSPLGQGAVQPQHF. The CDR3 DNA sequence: TGTGCCAGCAGTCCCCTCGGACAGGGGGCTGTTCAGCCCCAGCATTTT. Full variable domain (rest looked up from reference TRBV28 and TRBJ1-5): DVKVTQSSRYLVKRTGEKVFLECVQDMDHENMFWYRQDPGLGLRLIYFSYDVKMKEKGDIPEGYSVSREKKERFSLILESASTNQTSMYLCASSPLGQGAVQPQHFGDGTRLSIL.

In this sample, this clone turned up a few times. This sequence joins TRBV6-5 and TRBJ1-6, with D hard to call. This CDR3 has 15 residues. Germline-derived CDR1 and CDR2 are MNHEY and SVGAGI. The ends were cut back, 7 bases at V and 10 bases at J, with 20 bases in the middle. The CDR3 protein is CASTRRALGESPLHF. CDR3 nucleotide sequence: TGTGCCAGCACCCGGCGGGCTCTGGGCGAATCACCCCTCCACTTT.

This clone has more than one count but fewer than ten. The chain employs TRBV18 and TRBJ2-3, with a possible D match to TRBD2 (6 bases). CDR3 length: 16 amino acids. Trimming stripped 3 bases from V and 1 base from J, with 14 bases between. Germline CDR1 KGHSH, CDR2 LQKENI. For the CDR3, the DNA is TGTGCCAGCTCACCCCGGCTAGCGACCCGCACAGATACGCAGTATTTT. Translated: CASSPRLATRTDTQYF.

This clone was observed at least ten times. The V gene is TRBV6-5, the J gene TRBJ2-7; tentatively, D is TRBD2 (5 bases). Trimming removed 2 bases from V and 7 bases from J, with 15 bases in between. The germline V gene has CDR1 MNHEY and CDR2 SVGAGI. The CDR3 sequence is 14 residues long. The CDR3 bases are TGTGCCAGCAGTTACAGACCCGATTCGGGAGAGCAGTACTTC. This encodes CASSYRPDSGEQYF.

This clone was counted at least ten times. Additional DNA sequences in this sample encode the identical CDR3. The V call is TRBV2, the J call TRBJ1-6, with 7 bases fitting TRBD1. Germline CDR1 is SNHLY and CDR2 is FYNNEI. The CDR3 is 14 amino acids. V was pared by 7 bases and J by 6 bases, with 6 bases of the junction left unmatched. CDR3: CASTQGSGNSPLHF. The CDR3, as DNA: TGTGCCAGCACACAGGGGAGTGGTAATTCACCCCTCCACTTT. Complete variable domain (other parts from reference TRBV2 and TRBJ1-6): EPEVTQTPSHQVTQMGQEVILRCVPISNHLYFYWYRQILGQKVEFLVSFYNNEISEKSEIFDDQFSVERPDGSNFTLKIRSTKLEDSAMYFCASTQGSGNSPLHFGNGTRLTVT.

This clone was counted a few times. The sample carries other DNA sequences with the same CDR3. CDR3 loop: CASSPNRDSEQFF. Here the CDR3 DNA reads TGTGCCAGCTCACCTAACAGGGATAGCGAGCAGTTCTTC. The gene calls are TRBV18 and TRBJ2-1; a possible D gene is TRBD1 (6 bases). The CDR3 is 13 residues long. From germline, CDR1 is KGHSH and CDR2 LQKENI. Trimming took off 3 bases at V and 10 bases at J, with 13 bases between the two ends.

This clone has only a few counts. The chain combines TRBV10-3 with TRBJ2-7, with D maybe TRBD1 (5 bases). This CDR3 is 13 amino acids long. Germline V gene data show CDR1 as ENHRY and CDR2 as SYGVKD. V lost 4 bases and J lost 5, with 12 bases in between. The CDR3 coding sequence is TGTGCCATCAGTGTTCAGGGTCAGGACGAGCAGTACGTC. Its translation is CAISVQGQDEQYV.

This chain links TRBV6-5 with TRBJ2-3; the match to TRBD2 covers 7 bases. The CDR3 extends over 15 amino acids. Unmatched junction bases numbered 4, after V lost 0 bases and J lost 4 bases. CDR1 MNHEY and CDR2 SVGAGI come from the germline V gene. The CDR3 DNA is TGTGCCAGCAGTTACTCCGGCGGGAGCGCAGATACGCAGTATTTT. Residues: CASSYSGGSADTQYF.

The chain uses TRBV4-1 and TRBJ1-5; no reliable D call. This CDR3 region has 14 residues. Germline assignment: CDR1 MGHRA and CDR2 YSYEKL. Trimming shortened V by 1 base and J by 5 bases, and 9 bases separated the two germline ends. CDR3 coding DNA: TGCGCCAGCAGCCAAGCGTCGAGGGATCAGCCCCAGCATTTT. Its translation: CASSQASRDQPQHF.

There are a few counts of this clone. DNA of the CDR3: TGTGCCACCAGCGGACAGGGACAGGGGGCTTCCCGTGATCAGCCCCAGCATTTT. Amino acids: CATSGQGQGASRDQPQHF. The chain uses TRBV15 and TRBJ1-5; 12 nucleotides align to TRBD1. This CDR3 has 18 amino acids. Trimming cost V 5 bases and J 5 bases; bases outside gene matches: 13. Germline CDR1 is LNHNV and CDR2 is YYDKDF (reference sequence).

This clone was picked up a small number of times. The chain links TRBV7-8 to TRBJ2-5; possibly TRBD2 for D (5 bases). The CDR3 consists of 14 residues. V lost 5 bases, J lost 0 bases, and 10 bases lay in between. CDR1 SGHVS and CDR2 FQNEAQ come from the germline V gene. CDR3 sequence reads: CASSPWRNQETQYF. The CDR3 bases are TGTGCCAGCAGCCCCTGGAGGAACCAAGAGACCCAGTACTTC.

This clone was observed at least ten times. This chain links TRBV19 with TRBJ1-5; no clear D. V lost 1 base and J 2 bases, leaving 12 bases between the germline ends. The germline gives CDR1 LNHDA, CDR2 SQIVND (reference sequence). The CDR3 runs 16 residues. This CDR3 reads CASSIVSGVGNQPQHF. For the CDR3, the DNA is TGTGCCAGTAGTATAGTATCCGGGGTTGGCAATCAGCCCCAGCATTTT.

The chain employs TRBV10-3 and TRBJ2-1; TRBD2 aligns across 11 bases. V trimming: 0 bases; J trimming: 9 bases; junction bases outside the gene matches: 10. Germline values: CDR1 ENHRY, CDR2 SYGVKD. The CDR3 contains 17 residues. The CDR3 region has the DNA TGTGCCATCAGTGAGTCCTTACTAGCGGGAGATGGGGGTGAGCAGTTCTTC. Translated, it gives CAISESLLAGDGGEQFF.

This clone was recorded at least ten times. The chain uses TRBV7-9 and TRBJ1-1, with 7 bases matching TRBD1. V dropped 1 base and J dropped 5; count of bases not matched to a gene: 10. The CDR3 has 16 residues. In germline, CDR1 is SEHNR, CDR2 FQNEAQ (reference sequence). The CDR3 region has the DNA TGTGCCAGCAGCTTAGGACAGGGTCGAGGTCGTACTGAAGCTTTCTTT. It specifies CASSLGQGRGRTEAFF.

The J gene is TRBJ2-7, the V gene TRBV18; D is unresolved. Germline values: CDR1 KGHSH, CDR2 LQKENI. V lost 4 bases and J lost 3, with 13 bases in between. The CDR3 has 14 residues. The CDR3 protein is CASSLASDSYEQYV. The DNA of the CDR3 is TGTGCCAGCTCACTCGCCAGTGATAGCTACGAGCAGTACGTC.

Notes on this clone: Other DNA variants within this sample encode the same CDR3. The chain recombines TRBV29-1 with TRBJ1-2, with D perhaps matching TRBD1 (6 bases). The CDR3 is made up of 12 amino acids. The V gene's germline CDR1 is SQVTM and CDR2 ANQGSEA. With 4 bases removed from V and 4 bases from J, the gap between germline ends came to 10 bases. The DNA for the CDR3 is TGCAGCGTTGGTCAGGGGACCTATGGCTACACCTTC. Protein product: CSVGQGTYGYTF.

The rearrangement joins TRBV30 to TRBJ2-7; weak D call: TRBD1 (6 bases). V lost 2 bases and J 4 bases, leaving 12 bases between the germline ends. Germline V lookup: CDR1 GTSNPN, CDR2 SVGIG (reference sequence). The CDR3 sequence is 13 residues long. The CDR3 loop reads CAWSLTGSYEQYF. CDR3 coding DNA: TGTGCCTGGAGTCTAACAGGGAGTTACGAGCAGTACTTC.

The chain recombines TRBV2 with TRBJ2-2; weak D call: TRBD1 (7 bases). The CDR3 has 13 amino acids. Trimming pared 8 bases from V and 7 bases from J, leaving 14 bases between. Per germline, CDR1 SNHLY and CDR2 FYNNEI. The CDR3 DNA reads TGTGCCAGCGAAGCCCAGGGGGGCGGGGAGCTGTTTTTT. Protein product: CASEAQGGGELFF.

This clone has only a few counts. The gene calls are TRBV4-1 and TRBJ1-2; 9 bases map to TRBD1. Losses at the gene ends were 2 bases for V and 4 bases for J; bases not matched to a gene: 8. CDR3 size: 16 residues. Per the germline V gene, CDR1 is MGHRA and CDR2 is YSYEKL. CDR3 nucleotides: TGCGCCAGCAGCCAACCGCGACAGGGGGGCACCTATGGCTACACCTTC. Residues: CASSQPRQGGTYGYTF.

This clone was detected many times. The CDR3 bases are TGTGCCAGCAGCCCGACAGGACAGGTTAGCAATCAGCCCCAGCATTTT. This codes for CASSPTGQVSNQPQHF. The rearrangement links TRBV9 to TRBJ1-5, with 7 nucleotides matching TRBD1. The germline V gene has CDR1 SGDLS and CDR2 YYNGEE. Trimming removed 4 bases from V and 0 bases from J; junction bases left unmatched: 7. This CDR3 comprises 16 residues.

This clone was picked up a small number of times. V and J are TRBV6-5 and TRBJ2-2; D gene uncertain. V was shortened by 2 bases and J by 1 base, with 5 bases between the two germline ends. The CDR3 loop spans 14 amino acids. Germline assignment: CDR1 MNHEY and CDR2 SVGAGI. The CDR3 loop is CASSYRWNTGELFF. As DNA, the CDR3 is TGTGCCAGCAGTTACCGGTGGAACACCGGGGAGCTGTTTTTT.

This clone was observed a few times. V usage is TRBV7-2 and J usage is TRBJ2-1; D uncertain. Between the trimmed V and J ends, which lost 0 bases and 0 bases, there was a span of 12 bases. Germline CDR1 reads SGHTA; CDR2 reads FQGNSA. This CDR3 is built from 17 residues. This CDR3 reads CASSLAPQVYSYNEQFF. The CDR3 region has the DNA TGTGCCAGCAGCTTAGCGCCCCAGGTTTACTCCTACAATGAGCAGTTCTTC.

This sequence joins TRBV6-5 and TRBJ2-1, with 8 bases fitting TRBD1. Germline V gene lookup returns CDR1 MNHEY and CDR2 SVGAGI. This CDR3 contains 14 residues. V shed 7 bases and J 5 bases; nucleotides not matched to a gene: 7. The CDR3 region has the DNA TGTGCCAGCAAACCGGGACAGGTGGACAATGAGCAGTTCTTC. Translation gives CASKPGQVDNEQFF.

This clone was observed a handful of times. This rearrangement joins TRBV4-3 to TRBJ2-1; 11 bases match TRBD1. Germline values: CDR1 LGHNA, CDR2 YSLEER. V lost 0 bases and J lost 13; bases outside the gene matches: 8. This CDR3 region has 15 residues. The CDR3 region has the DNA TGCGCCAGCAGCCAAGATATCGGACAGGGGGCTCGACAGTTCTTC. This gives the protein CASSQDIGQGARQFF.

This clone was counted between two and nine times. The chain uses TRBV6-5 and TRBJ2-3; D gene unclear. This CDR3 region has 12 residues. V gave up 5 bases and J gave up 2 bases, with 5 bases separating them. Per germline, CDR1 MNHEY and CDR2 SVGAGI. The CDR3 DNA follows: TGTGCCAGCAGTCTAGACACAGATACGCAGTATTTT. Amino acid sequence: CASSLDTDTQYF.